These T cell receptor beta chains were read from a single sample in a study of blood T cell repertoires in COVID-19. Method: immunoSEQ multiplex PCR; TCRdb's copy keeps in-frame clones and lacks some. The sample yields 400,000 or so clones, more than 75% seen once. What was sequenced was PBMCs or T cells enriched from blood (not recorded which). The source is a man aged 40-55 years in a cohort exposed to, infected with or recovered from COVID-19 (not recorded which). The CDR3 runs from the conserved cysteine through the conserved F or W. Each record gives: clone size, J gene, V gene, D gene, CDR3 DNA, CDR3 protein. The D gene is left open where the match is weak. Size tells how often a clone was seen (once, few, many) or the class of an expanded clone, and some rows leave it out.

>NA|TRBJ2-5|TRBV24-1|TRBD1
TGTGCCACCAGGGCAGGGGGCAAAGAAGAGACCCAGTACTTC
CATRAGGKEETQYF
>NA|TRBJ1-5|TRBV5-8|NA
TGTGCCAGCAGCTTGTTGCGTCAGCCCCAGCATTTT
CASSLLRQPQHF
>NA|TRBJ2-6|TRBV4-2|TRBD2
TGTGCCAGCAGCCAAGATCTAGCGGGAGATACTGGGGCCAACGTCCTGACTTTC
CASSQDLAGDTGANVLTF
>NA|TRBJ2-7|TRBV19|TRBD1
TGTGCCAGTAGTAGATCCGGGACAGGGAACGAGCAGTACTTC
CASSRSGTGNEQYF
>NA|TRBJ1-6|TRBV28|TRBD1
TGTGCCAGCAGTCCCGGACAGGGAGATTCACCCCTCCACTTT
CASSPGQGDSPLHF
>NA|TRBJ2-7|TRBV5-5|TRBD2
TGTGCCAGCAGCTTACCGGGACTAGCCTACGAGCAGTACTTC
CASSLPGLAYEQYF
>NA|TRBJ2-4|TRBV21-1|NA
TGTGCCAGCAGGCAGGGGAACAAAAACATTCAGTACTTC
CASRQGNKNIQYF
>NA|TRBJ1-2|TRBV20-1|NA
TGCAGTGCTAGAGCTCAGTATGGCTACACCTTC
CSARAQYGYTF
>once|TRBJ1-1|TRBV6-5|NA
TGTGCCAGCAGAATCGGAGGACTGGACACTGAAGCTTTCTTT
CASRIGGLDTEAFF
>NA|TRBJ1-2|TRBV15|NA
TGTGCCACCAGCAGTGGGGCTATCTTCCGGTATGGCTACACCTTC
CATSSGAIFRYGYTF
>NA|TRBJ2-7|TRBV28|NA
TGTGCCAGCAGTTTAAGTGGACAGTCCTACGAGCAGTACTTC
CASSLSGQSYEQYF
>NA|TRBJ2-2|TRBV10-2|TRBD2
TGCGCCAGCAGGGAAATAGCGGGAGTGGGCGGGGAGCTGTTTTTT
CASREIAGVGGELFF
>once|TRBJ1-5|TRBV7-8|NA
TGTGCCAGCAGCACGGGGCCGGGACACTATAGCAATCAGCCCCAGCATTTT
CASSTGPGHYSNQPQHF
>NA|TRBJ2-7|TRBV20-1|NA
TGCAGTGCTAGTAGACAGGCTACCTCCTACGAGCAGTACTTC
CSASRQATSYEQYF
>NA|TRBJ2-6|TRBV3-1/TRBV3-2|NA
TGTGCCAGCAGCCAAGATTTCGGGGCTGGGGCCAACGTCCTGACTTTC
CASSQDFGAGANVLTF
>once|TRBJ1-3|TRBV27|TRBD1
TGTGCCAGCAGTTCTCGGGACAGGGGGTTCGACACCATATATTTT
CASSSRDRGFDTIYF
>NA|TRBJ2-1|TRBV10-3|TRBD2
TGTGCCATCAGTGAACCTTTCTTGGCGGGAGGTAATGAGCAGTTCTTC
CAISEPFLAGGNEQFF
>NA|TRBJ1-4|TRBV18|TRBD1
TGTGCCAGCTCATTAGACAGGGGGCGAGAAAAACTGTTTTTT
CASSLDRGREKLFF
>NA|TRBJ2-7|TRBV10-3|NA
TGTGCCACAAAGCTGGCGGGGTATAGTCTTCAGGGGGGCAACGAGCAGTACTTC
CATKLAGYSLQGGNEQYF
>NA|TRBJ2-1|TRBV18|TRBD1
TGTGCCAGCTCACCACGGACAGGGTTGCTTGATGAGCAGTTCTTC
CASSPRTGLLDEQFF
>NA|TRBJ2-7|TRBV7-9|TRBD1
TGTGCCAGCAGCTTAGGGGACAGGACCTACGAGCAGTACTTC
CASSLGDRTYEQYF
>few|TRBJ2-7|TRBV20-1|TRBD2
TGCAGTGCTGGGGGGGGATACGAGCAGTACTTC
CSAGGGYEQYF
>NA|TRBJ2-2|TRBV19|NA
TGTGCCAGTAGTATAGTTGCCAGGGTGTCTGGGGAGCTGTTTTTT
CASSIVARVSGELFF
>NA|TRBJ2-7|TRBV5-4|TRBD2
TGTGCCAGCAGCCCGGGACTAGCGCATTCCTACGAGCAGTACTTC
CASSPGLAHSYEQYF
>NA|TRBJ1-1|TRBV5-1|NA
TGCGCCAGCAGATATTCAGGGGATAGCACTGAAGCTTTCTTT
CASRYSGDSTEAFF
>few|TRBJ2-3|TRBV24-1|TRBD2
TGTGCCACCAGTGACACTAGCGGGAGATTTAATACGCAGTATTTT
CATSDTSGRFNTQYF
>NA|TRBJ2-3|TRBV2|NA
TGTGCCAGCGGCCCCCGGGGCACAGATACGCAGTATTTT
CASGPRGTDTQYF
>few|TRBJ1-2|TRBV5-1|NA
TGCGCCAGCAGCTTGGACAGGGCTGGCTACACCTTC
CASSLDRAGYTF
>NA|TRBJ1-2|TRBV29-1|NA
TGCAGCGTCAAAATCCCTACTAACTATGGCTACACCTTC
CSVKIPTNYGYTF
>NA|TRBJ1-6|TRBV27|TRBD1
TGTGCCAGCAGTTGGACAGGGGCCCCACCTAGTTCACCCCTCCACTTT
CASSWTGAPPSSPLHF
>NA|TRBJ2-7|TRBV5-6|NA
TGTGCCAGCACCCCGCGCCCCAGGGGACCCTACGAGCAGTACTTC
CASTPRPRGPYEQYF
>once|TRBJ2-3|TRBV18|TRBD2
TGTGCCAGCTCACGTCGGACTAGCGGGAGCGCAGATACGCAGTATTTT
CASSRRTSGSADTQYF
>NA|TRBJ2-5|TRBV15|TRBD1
TGTGCCACCAGCAGGATGGGACAGGGGGAGACCCAGTACTTC
CATSRMGQGETQYF
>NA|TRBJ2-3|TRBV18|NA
TGTGCCAGCTCACCAGTCGGAGGCACTAGCACAGATACGCAGTATTTT
CASSPVGGTSTDTQYF
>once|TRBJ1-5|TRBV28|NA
TGTGCCAGCAGCGTCAGGCCCCAGCATTTT
CASSVRPQHF
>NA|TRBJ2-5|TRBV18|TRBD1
TGTGCCAGCTCTATCAACCGGGACAGGGGACCGCCGCACCAAGAGACCCAGTACTTC
CASSINRDRGPPHQETQYF
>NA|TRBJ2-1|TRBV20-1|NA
TGCAGTGCCACTAACAATGAGCAGTTCTTC
CSATNNEQFF
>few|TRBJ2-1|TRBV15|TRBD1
TGTGCCACCAGCAGTAACAGGGGCCTGGAGTTCTTC
CATSSNRGLEFF
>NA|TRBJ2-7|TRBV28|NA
TGTGCCAGCAGTTCGTCTCCGAGCTACGAGCAGTACTTC
CASSSSPSYEQYF
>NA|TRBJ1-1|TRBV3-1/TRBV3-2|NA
TGTGCCAGCAGCCAGGGGGCAGGAACTGAAGCTTTCTTT
CASSQGAGTEAFF
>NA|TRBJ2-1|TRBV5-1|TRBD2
TGCGCCAGCAGCTTGTCCGGGACAAGTGGGACTAGCGCCTCCTACAATGAGCAGTTCTTC
CASSLSGTSGTSASYNEQFF
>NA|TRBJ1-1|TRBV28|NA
TGTGCCAGCAGTCCCCCAAGGGGGAGTTTAACTGAAGCTTTCTTT
CASSPPRGSLTEAFF